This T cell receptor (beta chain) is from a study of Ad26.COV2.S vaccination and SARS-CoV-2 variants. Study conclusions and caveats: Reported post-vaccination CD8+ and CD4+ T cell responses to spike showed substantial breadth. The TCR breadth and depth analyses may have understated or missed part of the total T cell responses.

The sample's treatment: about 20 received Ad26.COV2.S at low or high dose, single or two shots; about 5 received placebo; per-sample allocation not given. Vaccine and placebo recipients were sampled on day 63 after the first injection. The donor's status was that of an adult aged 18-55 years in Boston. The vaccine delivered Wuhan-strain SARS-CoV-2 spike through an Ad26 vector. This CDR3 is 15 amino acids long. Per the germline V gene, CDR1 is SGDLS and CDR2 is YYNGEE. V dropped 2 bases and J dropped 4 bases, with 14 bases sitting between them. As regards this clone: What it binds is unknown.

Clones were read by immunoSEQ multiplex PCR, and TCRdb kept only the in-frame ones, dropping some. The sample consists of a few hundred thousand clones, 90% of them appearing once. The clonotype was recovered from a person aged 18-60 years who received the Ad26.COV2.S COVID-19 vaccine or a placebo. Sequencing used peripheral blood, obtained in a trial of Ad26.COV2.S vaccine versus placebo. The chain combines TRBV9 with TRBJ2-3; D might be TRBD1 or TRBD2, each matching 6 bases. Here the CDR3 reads CASSVLQGLPDTQYF. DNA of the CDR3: TGTGCCAGCAGCGTCTTACAGGGACTTCCAGATACGCAGTATTTT.